The source of this TCR beta chain is a study of CD8 T cells in ankylosing spondylitis. This CDR3 contains 13 residues. Germline CDR1 SGHRS, CDR2 YFSETQ. V gave up 0 bases and J gave up 8 bases, with 9 bases separating them. Study-wide points: The study identified a TCR beta motif of roughly eight highly homologous variants that appeared characteristic of ankylosing spondylitis blood.

About this clonotype itself: Its antigen is currently unknown.

Using its own MiXCR run on the 5' RACE reads, TCRdb lists one record per CDR3 protein. There are 400,000 or so distinct CDR3 sequences in the sample; 25% to 30% occur only once, and over 0.8% lies in the top ten. The chain couples TRBV5-1 to TRBJ2-1; D possibly uses TRBD1 or TRBD2 (5 bases each). This TCR derives from a male donor with ankylosing spondylitis. The sequenced sample was blood, either unsorted or a sorted T cell fraction (not recorded which). CDR3 in DNA: TGCGCCAGCAGCTTGGCGGGGCCCGATGAGCAGTTCTTC. This sequence encodes CASSLAGPDEQFF.